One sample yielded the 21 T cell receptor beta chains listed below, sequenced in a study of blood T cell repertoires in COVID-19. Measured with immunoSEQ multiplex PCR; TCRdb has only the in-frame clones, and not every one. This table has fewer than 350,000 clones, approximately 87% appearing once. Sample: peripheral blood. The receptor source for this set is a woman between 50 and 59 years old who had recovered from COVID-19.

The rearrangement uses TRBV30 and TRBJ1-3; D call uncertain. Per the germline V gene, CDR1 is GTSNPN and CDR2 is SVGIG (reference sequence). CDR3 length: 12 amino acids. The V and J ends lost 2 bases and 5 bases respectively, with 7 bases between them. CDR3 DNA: TGTGCCTGGAGTCCTGCGCGAAACACCATATATTTT. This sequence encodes CAWSPARNTIYF.

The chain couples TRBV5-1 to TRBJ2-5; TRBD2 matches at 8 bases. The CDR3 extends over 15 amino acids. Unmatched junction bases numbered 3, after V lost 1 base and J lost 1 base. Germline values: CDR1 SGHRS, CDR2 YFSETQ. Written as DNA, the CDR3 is TGCGCCAGCAGCTTGACGGGACTAGTCCAAGAGACCCAGTACTTC. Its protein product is CASSLTGLVQETQYF.

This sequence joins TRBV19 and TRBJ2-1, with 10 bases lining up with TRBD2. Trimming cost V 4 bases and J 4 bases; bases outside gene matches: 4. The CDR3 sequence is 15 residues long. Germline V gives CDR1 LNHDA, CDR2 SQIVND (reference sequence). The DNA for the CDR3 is TGTGCCAGTAGTAGGGAACTAGCGGGGTACAATGAGCAGTTCTTC. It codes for CASSRELAGYNEQFF.

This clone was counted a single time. In DNA, the CDR3 is TGTGCCAGCAGCTTTGGGACTAGGTCAGATACGCAGTATTTT. It is translated as CASSFGTRSDTQYF. The V call is TRBV11-2, the J call TRBJ2-3; 8 bases are shared with TRBD2. This CDR3 has 14 amino acids. The germline CDR1 and CDR2 sequences are SGHAT and FQNNGV. V lost 3 bases and J lost 4; bases outside the gene matches: 3.

Here the CDR3 DNA reads TGTGCCAGCAGCCCCCGACAGGGGTGGGAGACCCAGTACTTC. Encoded protein: CASSPRQGWETQYF. The chain is built from TRBV5-6 and TRBJ2-5, with TRBD1 matching over 8 bases. This CDR3 is built from 14 residues. Germline CDR1 reads SGHDT; CDR2 reads YYEEEE. V lost 4 bases and J lost 5; bases outside the gene matches: 7.

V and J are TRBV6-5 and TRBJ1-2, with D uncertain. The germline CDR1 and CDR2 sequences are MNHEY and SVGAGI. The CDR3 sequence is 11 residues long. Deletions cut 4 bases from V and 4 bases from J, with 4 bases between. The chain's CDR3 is CASSWSYGYTF. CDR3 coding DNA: TGTGCCAGCAGTTGGAGCTATGGCTACACCTTC.

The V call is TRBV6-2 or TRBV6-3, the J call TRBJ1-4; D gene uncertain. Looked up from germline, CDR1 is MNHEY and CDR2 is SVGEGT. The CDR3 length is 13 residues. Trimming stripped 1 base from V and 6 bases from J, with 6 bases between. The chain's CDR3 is CASSYLDYEKLFF. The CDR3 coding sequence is TGTGCCAGCAGTTACTTGGACTATGAAAAACTGTTTTTT.

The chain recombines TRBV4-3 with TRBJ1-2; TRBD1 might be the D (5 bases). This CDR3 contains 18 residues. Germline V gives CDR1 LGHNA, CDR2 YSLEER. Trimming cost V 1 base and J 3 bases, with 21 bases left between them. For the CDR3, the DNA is TGCGCCAGCAGCCAAGGGTCTCTCGGGGGGGAGGGTTACTATGGCTACACCTTC. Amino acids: CASSQGSLGGEGYYGYTF.

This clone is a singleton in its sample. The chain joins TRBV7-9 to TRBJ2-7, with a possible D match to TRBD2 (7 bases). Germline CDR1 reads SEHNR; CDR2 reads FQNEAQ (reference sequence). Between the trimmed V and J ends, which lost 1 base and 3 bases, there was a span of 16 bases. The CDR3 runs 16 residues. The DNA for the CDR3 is TGTGCCAGCAGCTTAGTAGGGGGAGGGGCCGGCTACGAGCAGTACTTC. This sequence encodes CASSLVGGGAGYEQYF.

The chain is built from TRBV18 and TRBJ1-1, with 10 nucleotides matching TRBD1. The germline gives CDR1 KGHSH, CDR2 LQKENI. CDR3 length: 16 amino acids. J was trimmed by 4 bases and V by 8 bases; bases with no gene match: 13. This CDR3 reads CASSPGTGVGTTEAFF. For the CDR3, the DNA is TGTGCCAGCAGCCCCGGGACAGGGGTCGGTACCACTGAAGCTTTCTTT.

In DNA form, the CDR3 reads TGTGCCTGGGACCGAGGACAGGCCGGGGCCAACGTCCTGACTTTC. Its translation is CAWDRGQAGANVLTF. The chain joins TRBV30 to TRBJ2-6; 7 bases agree with TRBD1. Germline values: CDR1 GTSNPN, CDR2 SVGIG (reference sequence). Trimming removed 5 bases from V and 4 bases from J; junction bases left unmatched: 8. The CDR3 extends over 15 amino acids.

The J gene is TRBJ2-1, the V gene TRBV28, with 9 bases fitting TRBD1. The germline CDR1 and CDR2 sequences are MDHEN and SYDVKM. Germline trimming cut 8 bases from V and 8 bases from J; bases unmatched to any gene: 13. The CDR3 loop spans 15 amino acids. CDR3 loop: CASSRGGTGRYEQFF. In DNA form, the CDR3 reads TGTGCCAGCTCCCGGGGTGGGACAGGGCGTTATGAGCAGTTCTTC.

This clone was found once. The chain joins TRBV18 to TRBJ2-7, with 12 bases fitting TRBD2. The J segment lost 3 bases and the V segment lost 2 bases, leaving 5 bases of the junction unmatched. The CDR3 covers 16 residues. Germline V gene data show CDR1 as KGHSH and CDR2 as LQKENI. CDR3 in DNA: TGTGCCAGCTCACCATCGCTAGCGGGGGGGCGCTACGAGCAGTACTTC. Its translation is CASSPSLAGGRYEQYF.

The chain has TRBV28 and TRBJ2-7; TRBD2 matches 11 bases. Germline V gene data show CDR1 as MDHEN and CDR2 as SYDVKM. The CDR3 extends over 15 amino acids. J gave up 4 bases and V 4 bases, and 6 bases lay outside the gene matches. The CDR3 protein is CASSYSGGDRYEQYF. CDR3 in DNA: TGTGCCAGCAGTTATAGCGGGGGGGATCGGTACGAGCAGTACTTC.

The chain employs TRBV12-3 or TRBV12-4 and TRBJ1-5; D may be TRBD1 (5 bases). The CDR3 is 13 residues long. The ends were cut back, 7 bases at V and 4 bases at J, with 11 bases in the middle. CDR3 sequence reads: CASTATANQPQHF. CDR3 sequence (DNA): TGTGCCAGCACCGCGACAGCGAATCAGCCCCAGCATTTT.

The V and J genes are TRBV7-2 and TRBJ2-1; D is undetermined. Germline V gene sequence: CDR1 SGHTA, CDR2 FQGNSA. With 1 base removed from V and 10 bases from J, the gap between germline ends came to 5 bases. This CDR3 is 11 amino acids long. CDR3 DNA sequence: TGTGCCAGCAGCTTAGTTCGGGAGCAGTTCTTC. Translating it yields CASSLVREQFF.

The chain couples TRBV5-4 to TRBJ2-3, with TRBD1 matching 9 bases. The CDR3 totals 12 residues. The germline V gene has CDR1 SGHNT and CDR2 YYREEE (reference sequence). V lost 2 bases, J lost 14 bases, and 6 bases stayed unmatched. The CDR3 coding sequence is TGTGCCAGCAGCTTAGAGGGGACAGGGTCGTATTTT. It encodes CASSLEGTGSYF.

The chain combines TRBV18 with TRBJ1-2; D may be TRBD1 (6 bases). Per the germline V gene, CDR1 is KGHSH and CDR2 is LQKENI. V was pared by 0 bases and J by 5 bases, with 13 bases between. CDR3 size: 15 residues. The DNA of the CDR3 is TGTGCCAGCTCACCACCACAGGGCCAAAGGTATGGCTACACCTTC. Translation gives CASSPPQGQRYGYTF.

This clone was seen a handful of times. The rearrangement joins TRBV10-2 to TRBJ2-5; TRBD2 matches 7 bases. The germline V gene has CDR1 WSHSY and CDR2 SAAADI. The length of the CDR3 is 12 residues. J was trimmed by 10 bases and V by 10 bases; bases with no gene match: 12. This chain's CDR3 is CATQGTTPGQYF. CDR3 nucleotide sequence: TGCGCCACCCAAGGGACTACCCCCGGCCAGTACTTC.

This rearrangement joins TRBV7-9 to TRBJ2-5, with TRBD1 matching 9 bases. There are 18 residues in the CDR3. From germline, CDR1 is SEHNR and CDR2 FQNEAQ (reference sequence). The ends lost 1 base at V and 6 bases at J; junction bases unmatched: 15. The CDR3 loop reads CASSLVTLGGQGLKTQYF. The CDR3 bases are TGTGCCAGCAGCTTAGTCACGTTAGGGGGACAGGGTTTGAAGACCCAGTACTTC.

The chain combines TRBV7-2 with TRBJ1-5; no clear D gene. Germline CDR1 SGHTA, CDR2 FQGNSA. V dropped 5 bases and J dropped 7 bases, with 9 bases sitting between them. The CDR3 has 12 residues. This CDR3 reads CASSPAGQPQHF. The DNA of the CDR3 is TGTGCCAGCAGCCCCGCCGGGCAGCCCCAGCATTTT.